These 21 T cell receptor beta chains originate from one sample sequenced in a study of T cells in Graves' hyperthyroidism and ophthalmopathy. The TCR beta CDR3 regions underwent amplification using RNA transcripts as the source. First-round RT-PCR of the TCR CDR3 relied on the HTBI primer set. TCRdb redid the calling of the multiplex PCR reads with MiXCR, one entry per CDR3 protein. This table has under 350,000 distinct CDR3 sequences, about 18% appearing once. The sample comprised blood. The origin of the receptors is a woman aged 60 to 75 with Graves' ophthalmopathy.

Ten or more counts support this clonotype. The chain joins TRBV7-3 to TRBJ2-3; D possibly corresponds to TRBD2 (6 bases). In germline, CDR1 is SGHTA, CDR2 FQGTGA. The CDR3 totals 15 residues. The V and J ends lost 5 bases and 0 bases respectively, with 12 bases between them. DNA for the CDR3: TGTGCCAGCAGCCCCCGGACTACCAGCACAGATACGCAGTATTTT. Translation: CASSPRTTSTDTQYF.

This clonotype showed up many times. The chain employs TRBV19 and TRBJ2-6, with TRBD1 matching over 9 bases. There are 16 residues in the CDR3. The germline gives CDR1 LNHDA, CDR2 SQIVND (reference sequence). V lost 7 bases to trimming and J lost 4 bases; unmatched junction nucleotides: 8. CDR3 sequence reads: CASTLDRGYGANVLTF. CDR3 nucleotide sequence: TGTGCCAGTACCCTGGACAGGGGCTACGGGGCCAACGTCCTGACTTTC.

A remark on this clonotype: A much bigger clone sits one base away, suggesting this may be a read error. The gene calls are TRBV5-1 and TRBJ1-1, with unresolved D. Germline CDR1 SGHRS, CDR2 YFSETQ. The CDR3 totals 13 residues. CDR3 amino acids: CASGLRMNTEALF. In DNA form, the CDR3 reads TGCGCCAGCGGTCTAAGAATGAACACTGAAGCTCTCTTT.

Ten or more counts support this clonotype. The rearrangement uses TRBV6-1 and TRBJ2-3; D is uncertain. This CDR3 spans 13 amino acids. The germline V gene has CDR1 MNHNS and CDR2 SASEGT. V lost 10 bases to trimming and J lost 0 bases, with 11 bases between them. CDR3 residues: CATSAVSTDTQYF. DNA of the CDR3: TGTGCCACTTCGGCGGTGAGCACAGATACGCAGTATTTT.

The table lists this clonotype with many counts. The chain recombines TRBV12-3 or TRBV12-4 with TRBJ2-7; D is undetermined. The V end lost 3 bases, the J end lost 0 bases, and 12 bases lay between the germline ends. The CDR3 sequence is 15 residues long. The CDR3 is CASSFGRTSSYEQYF. CDR3 sequence (DNA): TGTGCCAGCAGTTTCGGCAGGACGAGCTCCTACGAGCAGTACTTC.

The V and J genes are TRBV11-2 and TRBJ1-5; 7 nucleotides line up with TRBD1. The CDR3 has 15 amino acids. Unmatched junction bases numbered 5, after V lost 1 base and J lost 5 bases. From germline, CDR1 is SGHAT and CDR2 FQNNGV. CDR3 in amino acids: CASSLVAGGDQPQHF. DNA for the CDR3: TGTGCCAGCAGCTTAGTCGCAGGGGGGGATCAGCCCCAGCATTTT.

At least ten counts were recorded for this clonotype. The chain links TRBV7-8 to TRBJ2-2; TRBD1 might be the D (6 bases). Germline assignment: CDR1 SGHVS and CDR2 FQNEAQ. The V gene lost 1 base and the J gene lost 5 bases, with 11 bases spanning the gap. The CDR3 covers 15 residues. CDR3 in amino acids: CASSLEWGRTGELFF. CDR3 coding DNA: TGTGCCAGCAGCTTAGAATGGGGGCGGACCGGGGAGCTGTTTTTT.

This clonotype has at least ten counts. The V gene is TRBV7-9, the J gene TRBJ2-1; D gene ambiguous. Germline values: CDR1 SEHNR, CDR2 FQNEAQ (reference sequence). Between the trimmed V and J ends, which lost 5 bases and 3 bases, there was a span of 20 bases. The CDR3 sequence is 17 residues long. In nucleotides, the CDR3 is TGTGCCAGCAGCCCCCCGATGGGGTCGCAGTACTACAATGAGCAGTTCTTC. This translates into CASSPPMGSQYYNEQFF.

The chain combines TRBV19 with TRBJ2-2; 8 bases agree with TRBD1. The CDR3 covers 14 residues. The V gene's germline CDR1 is LNHDA and CDR2 SQIVND (reference sequence). Trimming took 6 bases from V and 4 from J; bases not matched to a gene: 4. CDR3 sequence: CASRVTGGTGELFF. The DNA for the CDR3 is TGTGCCAGTAGAGTAACAGGGGGCACCGGGGAGCTGTTTTTT.

This clonotype was counted ten times or more. The rearrangement uses TRBV6-2 or TRBV6-3 and TRBJ2-7; D is uncertain. The CDR3 consists of 13 residues. The germline V gene has CDR1 MNHEY and CDR2 SVGEGT. V lost 0 bases to trimming and J lost 0 bases, with 3 bases between them. Written as DNA, the CDR3 is TGTGCCAGCAGTTACTCGACCTCCTACGAGCAGTACTTC. It yields the protein CASSYSTSYEQYF.

There are many counts of this clonotype. The chain employs TRBV7-9 and TRBJ2-3; D remains ambiguous. With 1 base removed from V and 0 bases from J, the gap between germline ends came to 11 bases. This CDR3 region has 16 residues. Germline V gene lookup returns CDR1 SEHNR and CDR2 FQNEAQ (reference sequence). The CDR3 reads CASSLGSTGSTDTQYF. The CDR3, as DNA: TGTGCCAGCAGCTTAGGTTCCACCGGTAGCACAGATACGCAGTATTTT. Full variable domain (remainder filled in from reference TRBV7-9 and TRBJ2-3): DTGVSQNPRHKITKRGQNVTFRCDPISEHNRLYWYRQTLGQGPEFLTYFQNEAQLEKSRLLSDRFSAERPKGSFSTLEIQRTEQGDSAMYLCASSLGSTGSTDTQYFGPGTRLTVL.

This clonotype has ten or more counts. V gene TRBV2 combines with J gene TRBJ2-5; the match to TRBD2 covers 9 bases. The V segment lost 0 bases and the J segment 5 bases; nucleotides outside the gene matches: 7. The CDR3 has 16 residues. Germline-derived CDR1 and CDR2 are SNHLY and FYNNEI. In DNA, the CDR3 is TGTGCCAGCAGTGAAGCGGGTAGCGGGAGCGGGGAGACCCAGTACTTC. Its protein is CASSEAGSGSGETQYF.

This clonotype was detected a few times. The V call is TRBV4-3, the J call TRBJ2-3; 9 bases map to TRBD1. Germline values: CDR1 LGHNA, CDR2 YSLEER. The CDR3 is 22 residues long. The J segment lost 0 bases and the V segment lost 0 bases, leaving 19 bases of the junction unmatched. The CDR3 DNA reads as TGCGCCAGCAGCCAAGAAGTGTCCGGACAGGGGCGCACTAGCCTAAGCACAGATACGCAGTATTTT. This gives the protein CASSQEVSGQGRTSLSTDTQYF.

This clonotype was counted many times. The J gene is TRBJ2-1, the V gene TRBV6-2 or TRBV6-3, with TRBD2 identical over 11 bases. J lost 7 bases, V lost 5 bases, and 10 bases had no gene match. This CDR3 has 16 residues. The germline CDR1 and CDR2 sequences are MNHEY and SVGEGT. CDR3 in DNA: TGTGCCAGCAGTCCCTTAGCGGGAGGGCGGGGGAATGAGCAGTTCTTC. This translates into CASSPLAGGRGNEQFF.

Many counts were recorded for this clonotype. The rearrangement joins TRBV7-9 to TRBJ2-3; D gene uncertain. Trimming stripped 0 bases from V and 4 bases from J, with 8 bases between. The V gene's germline CDR1 is SEHNR and CDR2 FQNEAQ (reference sequence). CDR3 length: 14 amino acids. The CDR3 DNA is TGTGCCAGCAGCTTAGCCCTAGGCCCAGATACGCAGTATTTT. This gives the protein CASSLALGPDTQYF.

The sample holds a few counts of this clonotype. This rearrangement joins TRBV10-1 to TRBJ2-5, with D possibly being TRBD1 or TRBD2 (5 bases each). CDR1 is WNHNN and CDR2 is SYGVQD in the germline V gene (reference sequence). V was shortened by 7 bases and J by 5 bases, with 20 bases between the two germline ends. There are 15 residues in the CDR3. The CDR3 sequence: CASTTFGAPRETQYF. CDR3 nucleotide sequence: TGCGCCAGCACCACCTTCGGGGCCCCGAGGGAGACCCAGTACTTC.

This chain uses TRBV20-1 with TRBJ2-7; 13 nucleotides match TRBD2. In germline, CDR1 is DFQATT, CDR2 SNEGSKA (reference sequence). Trimming at V came to 2 bases and at J to 4 bases, leaving 20 bases not matched to a gene. This CDR3 contains 20 residues. The CDR3 is CSARPARGTGLAGAAYEQYF. As DNA, the CDR3 is TGCAGTGCTAGACCAGCACGGGGAACAGGACTAGCGGGAGCAGCTTACGAGCAGTACTTC.

This clonotype was recorded many times. The chain has TRBV20-1 and TRBJ2-5, with D possibly being TRBD2 (5 bases). Deletions cut 1 base from V and 2 bases from J, with 8 bases between. CDR1 and CDR2 from the germline V gene are DFQATT and SNEGSKA (reference sequence). There are 13 residues in the CDR3. CDR3 sequence reads: CSARVEGQETQYF. The CDR3 bases are TGCAGTGCTAGAGTAGAGGGACAAGAGACCCAGTACTTC.

The DNA of the CDR3 is TGTGCCACCAGTGATTTCCGGGACAGGGCTAATGAGCAGTTCTTC. This sequence encodes CATSDFRDRANEQFF. The chain uses TRBV24-1 and TRBJ2-1; the match to TRBD1 covers 9 bases. Germline lookup yields CDR1 KGHDR and CDR2 SFDVKD. V was clipped by 1 base and J by 7 bases; unmatched bases: 4. CDR3 length equals 15 residues.

This clonotype was seen many times. V gene TRBV7-2 combines with J gene TRBJ1-1, with a tentative D call TRBD1 (5 bases). The germline V gene has CDR1 SGHTA and CDR2 FQGNSA. The CDR3 covers 14 residues. The V and J ends lost 5 bases and 6 bases respectively, with 16 bases between them. CDR3: CASSPTQGESEAFF. CDR3 bases: TGTGCCAGCAGCCCCACCCAGGGTGAATCTGAAGCTTTCTTT.

This clonotype was picked up many times. This chain connects TRBV20-1 to TRBJ1-5; 10 bases line up with TRBD1. This CDR3 is built from 15 residues. Germline V gene data show CDR1 as DFQATT and CDR2 as SNEGSKA (reference sequence). V lost 0 bases and J lost 5; bases outside the gene matches: 4. DNA for the CDR3: TGCAGTGCTAGAGATCGACAGGGGGCGCATCAGCCCCAGCATTTT. Its protein product is CSARDRQGAHQPQHF.